A single sample gave rise to the 4 T cell receptor beta chains below, sequenced in a study of blood T cell repertoires in COVID-19. Some clones are missing from TCRdb's copy, which holds only in-frame ones; the method was immunoSEQ multiplex PCR. The sample comprises about 260,000 clones, around 90% of which are singletons, and 0.7% rests with the top ten. Sequenced input: peripheral blood. These receptors were collected from a human donor in a cohort sampled during active COVID-19.

The rearrangement joins TRBV28 to TRBJ1-2; 8 positions agree with TRBD1. Unmatched junction bases numbered 16, after V lost 7 bases and J lost 6 bases. Germline V gives CDR1 MDHEN, CDR2 SYDVKM. The CDR3 runs to 16 residues. CDR3 nucleotide sequence: TGTGCCAGCATTGGATGGACAGGGAATGAGATCAATGGCTACACCTTC. Amino acid sequence: CASIGWTGNEINGYTF.

V usage is TRBV9 and J usage is TRBJ2-3, with D maybe TRBD2 (5 bases). CDR1 is SGDLS and CDR2 is YYNGEE in the germline V gene. This CDR3 has 13 residues. Between the trimmed V and J ends, which lost 0 bases and 8 bases, there was a span of 10 bases. In nucleotides, the CDR3 is TGTGCCAGCAGCGTAGGGGAAGCGGTTACGCAGTATTTT. It encodes CASSVGEAVTQYF.

This clone was detected a few times. CDR3 DNA sequence: TGTGCCAGGGAGACTAGCGGGAGGGCCCGGCCCGGGGAGCTGTTTTTT. It yields the protein CARETSGRARPGELFF. The chain joins TRBV21-1 to TRBJ2-2; the D call in the table, TRBD2, was not verified against the DNA. TRBV21-1 is annotated as a pseudogene. The CDR3 runs to 16 residues.

V is TRBV7-2 and J is TRBJ1-3; weak D call: TRBD1 (6 bases). V lost 1 base and J lost 0, with 7 bases in between. Looked up from germline, CDR1 is SGHTA and CDR2 is FQGNSA. This CDR3 is built from 15 residues. CDR3 amino acids: CASSLDRASGNTIYF. For the CDR3, the DNA is TGTGCCAGCAGCTTAGACAGGGCCTCTGGAAACACCATATATTTT.